Listed here are 8 T cell receptor beta chains from one sample, sequenced in a study of T cell responses to AZD1222 COVID-19 vaccine. Sequenced by immunoSEQ multiplex PCR; TCRdb stores in-frame clones only, minus some. The sample contains about 150,000 clones, around 90% of which appear only once. The source was peripheral blood, collected on day 0 of AZD1222 vaccination. The receptor set was obtained from an adult in good health.

This chain connects TRBV6-2 or TRBV6-3 to TRBJ2-1, with TRBD1 identical over 7 bases. J gave up 0 bases and V 0 bases, and 2 bases lay outside the gene matches. The length of the CDR3 is 16 residues. Germline lookup yields CDR1 MNHEY and CDR2 SVGEGT. The CDR3 spells CASSYSDRLSYNEQFF. The DNA for the CDR3 is TGTGCCAGCAGTTACTCGGACAGGCTCTCCTACAATGAGCAGTTCTTC.

The chain uses TRBV21-1 and TRBJ2-7; no DNA check was done on the table's D call, TRBD2. TRBV21-1 is classified as a pseudogene. This CDR3 is built from 15 residues. This chain's CDR3 is CASSKWASGRHEQYF. CDR3 DNA: TGTGCCAGCAGCAAATGGGCTAGCGGGAGGCACGAGCAGTACTTC.

The rearrangement links TRBV20-1 to TRBJ1-3; possible D gene TRBD1, 5 bases. The germline gives CDR1 DFQATT, CDR2 SNEGSKA (reference sequence). Trimming took off 3 bases at V and 0 bases at J, with 18 bases between the two ends. This CDR3 comprises 17 residues. CDR3 amino acids: CSASVGRVELSGNTIYF. For the CDR3, the DNA is TGCAGTGCTAGTGTGGGGCGCGTGGAACTCTCTGGAAACACCATATATTTT.

The chain uses TRBV2 and TRBJ2-7, with D tentatively TRBD1 (6 bases). The CDR3 has 14 residues. The V gene's germline CDR1 is SNHLY and CDR2 FYNNEI. Deletions cut 4 bases from V and 0 bases from J, with 10 bases between. CDR3 sequence (DNA): TGTGCCAGCAGTGGGACAGCCAACTCCTACGAGCAGTACTTC. Its translation is CASSGTANSYEQYF. The full variable domain, completed using reference TRBV2 and TRBJ2-7, is EPEVTQTPSHQVTQMGQEVILRCVPISNHLYFYWYRQILGQKVEFLVSFYNNEISEKSEIFDDQFSVERPDGSNFTLKIRSTKLEDSAMYFCASSGTANSYEQYFGPGTRLTVT.

The chain uses TRBV5-1 and TRBJ1-1; TRBD1 aligns across 9 bases. V gave up 4 bases and J gave up 5 bases; unmatched junction bases: 3. The CDR3 consists of 13 residues. Per germline, CDR1 SGHRS and CDR2 YFSETQ. In nucleotides, the CDR3 is TGCGCCAGCAGCGGTGGACAGGGGACTGAAGCTTTCTTT. Translation gives CASSGGQGTEAFF.

The genes are TRBV19 and TRBJ1-2; 7 bases fit TRBD1. The CDR3 contains 13 residues. V shed 10 bases and J 4 bases; nucleotides not matched to a gene: 9. Germline values: CDR1 LNHDA, CDR2 SQIVND (reference sequence). CDR3 sequence: CATSPGQVYGYTF. The CDR3 coding sequence is TGTGCCACGAGCCCCGGACAGGTCTATGGCTACACCTTC.

V usage is TRBV16 and J usage is TRBJ2-3; D gene uncertain. There are 13 residues in the CDR3. From germline, CDR1 is KGHSY and CDR2 FQNENV. V was cut by 3 bases and J by 4 bases, with 8 bases left in between. CDR3 DNA: TGTGCCAGCAGCCACCCTAGGGCAGATACGCAGTATTTT. Its protein is CASSHPRADTQYF.

This chain joins TRBV27 and TRBJ2-1; maybe TRBD2 (6 bases). The CDR3 loop spans 15 amino acids. V was pared by 3 bases and J by 7 bases, with 16 bases between. The V gene's germline CDR1 is MNHEY and CDR2 SMNVEV (reference sequence). CDR3 sequence reads: CASSFPLARGNEQFF. CDR3 sequence (DNA): TGTGCCAGCAGTTTCCCACTAGCCCGAGGGAATGAGCAGTTCTTC.